This TCR beta chain was obtained from a study of cytomegalovirus exposure and HLA in healthy donors. Regarding the study as a whole: Later analysis identified around 15,000 TCR beta sequences associated with HLA alleles, using a false discovery rate threshold of 0.05. Confirmation was obtained in vitro that three CMV-associated chains are specific for CMV antigens.

This clone was found once. Its antigen is undetermined. The study ran its PCR with 60 Vbeta and 13 Jbeta primers. Using immunoSEQ multiplex PCR, the repertoire was profiled, and TCRdb retains in-frame clones only, with some absent. This repertoire shows over 70,000 clones, approximately 67% found once; its top ten account for less than 9%. Sequencing was done on a sample of PBMCs. This receptor was taken from a man aged 35 to 55 in good health and CMV-seropositive.

The CDR3 here is CASSLASGPTDTQYF. In DNA, the CDR3 is TGCGCCAGCAGCTTGGCGAGCGGACCCACAGATACGCAGTATTTT. The chain combines TRBV5-1 with TRBJ2-3; D may be TRBD2 (5 bases). The CDR3 sequence is 15 residues long. Germline V lookup: CDR1 SGHRS, CDR2 YFSETQ. V lost 0 bases and J 2 bases, leaving 10 bases between the germline ends.